These 30 T cell receptor beta chains came from one sample sequenced in a study of blood T cells in healthy people across ages. A J-beta primer mix and a sample-barcoded 5' primer were used in a second PCR of roughly 6 to 11 cycles. Via MiXCR, TCRdb re-called the 5' RACE reads, giving one row per CDR3 protein. The data contain more than 700,000 distinct CDR3 sequences, about 48% of them singletons. The sample comprised blood. These receptors originate from an elderly man in good health.

The rearrangement links TRBV29-1 to TRBJ2-3, with unresolved D. From germline, CDR1 is SQVTM and CDR2 ANQGSEA. Trimming pared 2 bases from V and 14 bases from J, leaving 14 bases between. CDR3 length equals 11 residues. For the CDR3, the DNA is TGCAGCGTTGAAACACCCGCCGAAGCGTATTTT. Residues: CSVETPAEAYF.

CDR3 bases: TGTGCCAGCAGCGTAGAGGGACAGGGCACAGATACGCAGTATTTT. Amino acids: CASSVEGQGTDTQYF. The rearrangement joins TRBV9 to TRBJ2-3; 8 bases line up with TRBD1. The CDR3 spans 15 residues. The germline gives CDR1 SGDLS, CDR2 YYNGEE. Trimming took 0 bases from V and 1 from J; bases not matched to a gene: 1. Full variable domain (outside the CDR3, taken from reference TRBV9 and TRBJ2-3): DSGVTQTPKHLITATGQRVTLRCSPRSGDLSVYWYQQSLDQGLQFLIQYYNGEERAKGNILERFSAQQFPDLHSELNLSSLELGDSALYFCASSVEGQGTDTQYFGPGTRLTVL.

V is TRBV27 and J is TRBJ2-1, with no clear D. The CDR3 is 11 residues long. The V gene's germline CDR1 is MNHEY and CDR2 SMNVEV (reference sequence). The V gene lost 4 bases and the J gene lost 8 bases, with 6 bases spanning the gap. CDR3 DNA: TGTGCCAGCAGTTACATGGATGAGCAGTTCTTC. Amino acids: CASSYMDEQFF.

The V gene is TRBV12-3 or TRBV12-4, the J gene TRBJ2-3; no clear D gene. V shed 1 base and J shed 14 bases, with 13 bases lying between them. The CDR3 length is 12 residues. CDR3 residues: CASSLGLRYAYF. The CDR3 coding sequence is TGTGCCAGCAGTTTAGGTCTGAGATACGCGTATTTT.

This clonotype was counted a single time. The chain carries TRBV24-1 and TRBJ2-3, with a possible D match to TRBD2 (5 bases). The germline V gene encodes CDR1 KGHDR and CDR2 SFDVKD. The CDR3 contains 16 residues. The V end lost 3 bases, the J end lost 14 bases, and 26 bases lay between the germline ends. The CDR3 nucleotides are TGTGCCACCAGTGATCAGAGAGGCGAGGGAGCCAGATACGCGTATTTT. Its translation is CATSDQRGEGARYAYF.

This clonotype was seen a handful of times. The chain combines TRBV27 with TRBJ2-1; D unclear. The germline V and J ends were trimmed by 7 bases and 2 bases, with 9 bases remaining between them. The CDR3 is made up of 13 amino acids. Germline V gives CDR1 MNHEY, CDR2 SMNVEV (reference sequence). This chain's CDR3 is CASKFAAYNEQFF. CDR3 DNA: TGTGCCAGCAAGTTTGCGGCCTACAATGAGCAGTTCTTC.

The V gene is TRBV13, the J gene TRBJ1-6; tentatively, D is TRBD1 (6 bases). There are 14 residues in the CDR3. V lost 5 bases to trimming and J lost 11 bases, with 16 bases between them. CDR1 and CDR2 (germline): PRHDT, FYEKMQ (reference sequence). This CDR3 reads CASSKAGGPAPLHF. DNA for the CDR3: TGTGCCAGCAGCAAAGCGGGGGGCCCGGCACCCCTCCACTTT.

Only a few counts were recorded for this clonotype. The chain combines TRBV7-2 with TRBJ2-3; D uncertain. Between the trimmed V and J ends, which lost 5 bases and 6 bases, there was a span of 9 bases. This CDR3 has 12 amino acids. Looked up from germline, CDR1 is SGHTA and CDR2 is FQGNSA. This chain's CDR3 is CASSPTSDTQYF. The CDR3 DNA sequence: TGTGCCAGCAGCCCAACATCGGATACGCAGTATTTT.

The V gene is TRBV5-1, the J gene TRBJ2-7; 7 bases agree with TRBD2. The DNA matches TRBJ2-1 better at its end, which makes the J call doubtful. Per the germline V gene, CDR1 is SGHRS and CDR2 is YFSETQ. CDR3 size: 14 residues. CDR3 sequence reads: CASSSRDYGDEQFF. DNA of the CDR3: TGCGCCAGCAGCTCCCGGGACTATGGGGATGAGCAGTTCTTC.

This clonotype was seen a few times. The rearrangement joins TRBV6-5 to TRBJ2-3, with D maybe TRBD1 (5 bases). V was shortened by 5 bases and J by 6 bases, with 15 bases between the two germline ends. Germline assignment: CDR1 MNHEY and CDR2 SVGAGI. CDR3 length equals 14 residues. The CDR3 bases are TGTGCCAGCAGTCTCCTAGGGGCCTACGATACGCAGTATTTT. Its translation is CASSLLGAYDTQYF.

In its sample, this clonotype was seen once. The CDR3 DNA is TGCAGTGCTAGAGGAGGTTCTAGCACAGATACGCAGTATTTT. Protein product: CSARGGSSTDTQYF. The gene calls are TRBV20-1 and TRBJ2-3; D is unclear. V dropped 1 base and J dropped 0 bases, with 8 bases sitting between them. The CDR3 sequence is 14 residues long. Germline V lookup: CDR1 DFQATT, CDR2 SNEGSKA (reference sequence).

On this clonotype: Germline and junction disagree at one end, which may indicate a read error. This chain links TRBV12-3 or TRBV12-4 with TRBJ2-7; 8 bases agree with TRBD1. The CDR3 spans 14 residues. DNA of the CDR3: TGTGTCAGCAGCCCCGGACAGGGTTCCTACGAGCAGTACTTC. It codes for CVSSPGQGSYEQYF.

This chain connects TRBV27 to TRBJ1-2; 7 nucleotides line up with TRBD1. The CDR3 runs to 15 residues. With 4 bases clipped from V and 0 bases from J, the junction kept 5 bases outside the gene matches. Germline V CDR1 and CDR2: MNHEY, SMNVEV (reference sequence). CDR3: CASSYLGGSNYGYTF. The CDR3 coding sequence is TGTGCCAGCAGTTACCTAGGGGGCTCTAACTATGGCTACACCTTC.

CDR3 DNA sequence: TGCGCCAGCAGCTTAGGGGACCTCGGGGCTTCACCCCTCCACTTT. Its protein is CASSLGDLGASPLHF. The chain is built from TRBV5-1 and TRBJ1-6; D perhaps matches TRBD1 (5 bases). The CDR3 sequence is 15 residues long. Between the trimmed V and J ends, which lost 2 bases and 9 bases, there was a span of 15 bases. Germline V lookup: CDR1 SGHRS, CDR2 YFSETQ.

This rearrangement joins TRBV6-5 to TRBJ2-4; 11 bases match TRBD1. The end of the DNA fits TRBJ2-7 better, so the J call may be wrong. This CDR3 region has 17 residues. The germline CDR1 and CDR2 sequences are MNHEY and SVGAGI. CDR3 bases: TGTGCCAGCAGTTACAAATCCCCGGGACAGGGGGTTTACGAGCAGTACTTC. Translating it yields CASSYKSPGQGVYEQYF.

The CDR3 spells CASSLVSGGVQYF. CDR3 in DNA: TGTGCCAGCAGCTTAGTCTCCGGAGGGGTCCAGTACTTC. The chain links TRBV7-2 to TRBJ2-4; possible D gene TRBD2, 6 bases. The V gene's germline CDR1 is SGHTA and CDR2 FQGNSA. V shed 1 base and J shed 13 bases, with 14 bases lying between them. This CDR3 has 13 amino acids.

The V and J genes are TRBV7-9 and TRBJ2-1, with 7 bases matching TRBD2. The V and J ends lost 6 bases and 3 bases, in that order; junction bases with no gene match: 8. The germline V gene encodes CDR1 SEHNR and CDR2 FQNEAQ (reference sequence). The CDR3 loop spans 15 amino acids. The CDR3 loop is CASSGGDGDYNEQFF. The CDR3 nucleotides read TGTGCCAGCAGTGGGGGGGACGGTGACTACAATGAGCAGTTCTTC.

J is TRBJ2-5 and V is TRBV12-3 or TRBV12-4; D is unclear. This CDR3 region has 14 residues. V was cut by 3 bases and J by 5 bases, with 13 bases left in between. CDR3 sequence reads: CASSFRTAGETQYF. CDR3 coding DNA: TGTGCCAGCAGTTTCCGGACCGCCGGGGAGACCCAGTACTTC.

This clonotype has a handful of counts. The chain joins TRBV24-1 to TRBJ2-1, with TRBD1 matching 9 bases. This CDR3 contains 15 residues. J lost 7 bases, V lost 4 bases, and 7 bases had no gene match. Germline V gene data show CDR1 as KGHDR and CDR2 as SFDVKD. CDR3 in amino acids: CATSDRRDRVNEQFF. CDR3 in DNA: TGTGCCACCAGTGACCGCCGGGACAGGGTAAATGAGCAGTTCTTC.

The rearrangement joins TRBV25-1 to TRBJ2-5; TRBD2 aligns across 15 bases. There are 15 residues in the CDR3. Germline CDR1 MGHDK, CDR2 SYGVNS. V lost 7 bases and J lost 4; bases outside the gene matches: 4. The CDR3 coding sequence is TGTGCCAGCAAACCGGGACTAGCGGGAGGAGAGACCCAGTACTTC. Its translation: CASKPGLAGGETQYF. The variable domain in full, completed from reference TRBV25-1 and TRBJ2-5, reads EADIYQTPRYLVIGTGKKITLECSQTMGHDKMYWYQQDPGMELHLIHYSYGVNSTEKGDLSSESTVSRIRTEHFPLTLESARPSHTSQYLCASKPGLAGGETQYFGPGTRLLVL.

The CDR3 nucleotides are TGTGCCAGCAGCCCAGGGGGCGAGCACAGATACGCGTATTTT. It is translated as CASSPGGEHRYAYF. The gene calls are TRBV5-8 and TRBJ2-3; TRBD1 matches 8 bases. The CDR3 runs 14 residues. Germline V gene lookup returns CDR1 SGHTS and CDR2 YDEGEE. V trimming: 4 bases; J trimming: 14 bases; junction bases outside the gene matches: 15.

The chain joins TRBV7-2 to TRBJ2-7; TRBD2 matches 7 bases. V lost 3 bases and J lost 6; bases outside the gene matches: 5. Looked up from germline, CDR1 is SGHTA and CDR2 is FQGNSA. The CDR3 totals 13 residues. CDR3 DNA sequence: TGTGCCAGCAGCTTGGCGGGAGTGTCCGAGCAGTACTTC. It specifies CASSLAGVSEQYF.

This clonotype was recorded a few times. The junction shows a germline mismatch at one end, possibly a read error. V is TRBV6-5 and J is TRBJ2-1; D is unresolved. The CDR3 has 13 residues. The germline V gene encodes CDR1 MNHEY and CDR2 SVGAGI. This chain's CDR3 is CASSDSNVNEQFF. In DNA, the CDR3 is TGTGCCAGCAGTGACTCGAACGTTAATGAGCAGTTCTTC.

This clonotype was counted between two and nine times. V usage is TRBV6-2 or TRBV6-3 and J usage is TRBJ2-7; D not certain. Trimming shortened V by 8 bases and J by 4 bases, and 15 bases separated the two germline ends. This CDR3 contains 13 residues. In germline, CDR1 is MNHEY, CDR2 SVGEGT. CDR3 in DNA: TGTGCCAGCTCTAACCGGCGTGGGTACGAGCAGTACTTC. This translates into CASSNRRGYEQYF.

The chain uses TRBV12-3 or TRBV12-4 and TRBJ2-3; TRBD2 matches at 10 bases. The CDR3 totals 15 residues. V trimming: 5 bases; J trimming: 0 bases; junction bases outside the gene matches: 2. In DNA form, the CDR3 reads TGTGCCAGCAGTGGGACTAGCGCTAGCACAGATACGCAGTATTTT. This translates into CASSGTSASTDTQYF.

The chain couples TRBV27 to TRBJ2-3; possibly TRBD1 or TRBD2 for D (6 bases each). This CDR3 contains 15 residues. The V end lost 6 bases, the J end lost 14 bases, and 27 bases lay between the germline ends. Germline V gene sequence: CDR1 MNHEY, CDR2 SMNVEV (reference sequence). The CDR3 nucleotides read TGTGCCAGCAGCAAAAGGGGGGTACCGCACAGAGACGCGTATTTT. It yields the protein CASSKRGVPHRDAYF.

Of note for this clonotype: Compared with germline, one end of the junction differs, possibly owing to a read error. This chain joins TRBV11-1 and TRBJ2-5; D uncertain. Per germline, CDR1 SGHAT and CDR2 FQDESV (reference sequence). The CDR3 has 14 amino acids. The CDR3 DNA reads TGTGCCAGCAGCGTAGCACAGCCACAAGAGACCCAGTACTTC. Protein product: CASSVAQPQETQYF.

J is TRBJ1-1 and V is TRBV7-9, with D maybe TRBD1 (5 bases). The V end lost 4 bases, the J end lost 6 bases, and 15 bases lay between the germline ends. The germline gives CDR1 SEHNR, CDR2 FQNEAQ (reference sequence). The CDR3 totals 14 residues. The DNA of the CDR3 is TGTGCCAGCAGCTCCGGGGACGTCCGCGCTGAAGCTTTCTTT. Its protein product is CASSSGDVRAEAFF.

V gene TRBV7-3 combines with J gene TRBJ2-7, with TRBD2 identical over 8 bases. CDR1 and CDR2 from the germline V gene are SGHTA and FQGTGA. The CDR3 has 16 amino acids. The ends lost 3 bases at V and 7 bases at J; junction bases unmatched: 14. In DNA form, the CDR3 reads TGTGCCAGCAGCTTTAGTGGGACTAGAGACTACAATGAGCAGTACTTC. Its protein product is CASSFSGTRDYNEQYF.

The V call is TRBV29-1, the J call TRBJ2-4; D remains ambiguous. CDR3 size: 16 residues. Trimming took 7 bases from V and 3 from J, leaving 22 bases between them. CDR1 is SQVTM, CDR2 ANQGSEA, per germline. CDR3 nucleotides: TGCAGCGGCGAAACCGTCAACCCAGGTGGCAAAAACATTCAGTACTTC. Its protein product is CSGETVNPGGKNIQYF.